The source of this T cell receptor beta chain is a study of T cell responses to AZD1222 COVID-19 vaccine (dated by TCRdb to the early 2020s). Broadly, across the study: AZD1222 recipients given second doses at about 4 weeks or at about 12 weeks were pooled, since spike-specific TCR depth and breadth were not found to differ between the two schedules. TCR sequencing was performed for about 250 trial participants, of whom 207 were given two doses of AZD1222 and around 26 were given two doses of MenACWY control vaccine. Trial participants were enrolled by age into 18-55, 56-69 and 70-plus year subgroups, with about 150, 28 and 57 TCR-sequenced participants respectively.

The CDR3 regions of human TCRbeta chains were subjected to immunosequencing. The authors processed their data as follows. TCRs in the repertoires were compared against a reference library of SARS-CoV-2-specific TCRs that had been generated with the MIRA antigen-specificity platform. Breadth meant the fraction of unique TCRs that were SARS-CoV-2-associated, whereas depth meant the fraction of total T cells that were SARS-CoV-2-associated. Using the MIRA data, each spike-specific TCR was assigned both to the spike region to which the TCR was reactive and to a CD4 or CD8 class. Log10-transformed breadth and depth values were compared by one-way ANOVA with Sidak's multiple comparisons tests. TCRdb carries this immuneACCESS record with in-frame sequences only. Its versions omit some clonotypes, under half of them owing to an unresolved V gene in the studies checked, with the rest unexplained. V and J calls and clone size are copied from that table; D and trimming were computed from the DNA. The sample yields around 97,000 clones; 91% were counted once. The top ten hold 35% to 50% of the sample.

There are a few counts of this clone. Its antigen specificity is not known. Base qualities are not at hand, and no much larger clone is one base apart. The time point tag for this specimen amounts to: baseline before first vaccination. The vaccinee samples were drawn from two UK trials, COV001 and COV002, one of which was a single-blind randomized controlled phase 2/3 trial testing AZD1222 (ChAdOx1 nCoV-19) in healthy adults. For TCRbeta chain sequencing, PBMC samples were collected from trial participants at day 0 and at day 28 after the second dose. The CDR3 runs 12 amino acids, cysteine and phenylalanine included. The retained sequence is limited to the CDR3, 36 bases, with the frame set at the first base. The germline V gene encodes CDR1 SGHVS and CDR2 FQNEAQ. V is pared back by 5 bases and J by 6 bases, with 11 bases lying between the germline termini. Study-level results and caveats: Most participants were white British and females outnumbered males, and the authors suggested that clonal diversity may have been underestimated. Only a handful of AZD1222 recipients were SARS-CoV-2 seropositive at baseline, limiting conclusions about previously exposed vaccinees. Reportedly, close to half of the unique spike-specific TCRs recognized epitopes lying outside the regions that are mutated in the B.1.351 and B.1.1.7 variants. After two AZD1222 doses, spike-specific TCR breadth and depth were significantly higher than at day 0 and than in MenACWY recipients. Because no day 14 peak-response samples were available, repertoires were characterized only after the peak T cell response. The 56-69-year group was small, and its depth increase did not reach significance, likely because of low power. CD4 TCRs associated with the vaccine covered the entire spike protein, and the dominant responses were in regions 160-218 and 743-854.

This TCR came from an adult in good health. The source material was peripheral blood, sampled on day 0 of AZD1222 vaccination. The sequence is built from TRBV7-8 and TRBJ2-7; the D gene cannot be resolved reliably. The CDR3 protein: CASSPPLGEQYF. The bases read TGTGCCAGCAGCCCCCCGCTAGGCGAGCAGTACTTC.